This T cell receptor beta chain stems from a study of Tregs in tolerant kidney transplant recipients. Germline CDR1 and CDR2: WNHNN and SYGVQD (reference sequence). The CDR3 sequence is 19 residues long. J lost 7 bases, V lost 0 bases, and 12 bases had no gene match. On this clone: The antigen is unknown.

Only in-frame clones appear in the TCRdb table, and some are missing; sequencing was by immunoSEQ multiplex PCR. The sample shows around 86,000 clones, 90% to 95% of them seen only once. Recipients received nonmyeloablative bone marrow transplants from related graft donors, with transient mixed chimerism. Study observations and caveats: Tolerant patients' donor-specific Tregs expanded beyond overall Tregs, suggesting antigen-driven growth.

The sequence came from a human patient who received a combined kidney and bone marrow transplant. Some T cells may be supplied by the graft donor. This specimen was CD4+ T cells from blood (PBMCs), taken 24 months after the transplant. V usage is TRBV10-1 and J usage is TRBJ2-1, with 13 bases identical to TRBD2. CDR3 DNA: TGCGCCAGCAGTGAGTCGTTTGCCCCACTAGCGGGAGGGCGAAATGAGCAGTTCTTC. Amino acids: CASSESFAPLAGGRNEQFF.